The clone carrying this TCR beta chain has just one count. The sample originates from a study of blood T cell repertoires in COVID-19. This CDR3 has 14 residues. Germline lookup yields CDR1 MNHNS and CDR2 SASEGT. Between the trimmed V and J ends, which lost 0 bases and 5 bases, there was a span of 8 bases. Sequencing used immunoSEQ multiplex PCR; TCRdb keeps in-frame clones, though not all of them. The table includes around 200,000 clones, approximately 80% detected once. Sequencing used peripheral blood. The receptor's source is a human donor in a cohort sampled during active COVID-19. The chain links TRBV6-1 to TRBJ1-5; D gene uncertain. The CDR3 coding sequence is TGTGCCAGCAGTGAAGCTAGTCCGGATCAGCCCCAGCATTTT. This translates into CASSEASPDQPQHF.